Listed below are T cell receptor beta chains from one sample, sequenced in a study of T cells in Graves' hyperthyroidism and ophthalmopathy. One entry per CDR3 protein results from TCRdb running MiXCR on the multiplex PCR reads. The data hold a few hundred thousand distinct CDR3 sequences, with roughly 20% observed a single time. Sequenced sample: blood. Receptors were obtained from a young man with Graves' hyperthyroidism. CDR3s include the opening cysteine and the closing phenylalanine or tryptophan. Fields, in order: J gene, clone size, V gene, D gene, CDR3 protein, CDR3 DNA. The D gene is left open where the match is weak. The size field is filled for only some rows; it gives once, few, many or a size class.

j_gene: TRBJ2-5
abundance: many
v_gene: TRBV9
d_gene: -
CDR3aa: CASSLSAGADVLETQYF
CDR3nt: TGTGCCAGCAGCCTCTCCGCGGGGGCTGACGTTTTAGAGACCCAGTACTTC

j_gene: TRBJ1-5
abundance: many
v_gene: TRBV28
d_gene: TRBD1
CDR3aa: CASSFRRTGGYQPQHF
CDR3nt: TGTGCCAGCAGTTTTCGCCGGACAGGGGGCTATCAGCCCCAGCATTTT

j_gene: TRBJ2-5
abundance: many
v_gene: TRBV30
d_gene: -
CDR3aa: CACDPSGLQETQYF
CDR3nt: TGTGCCTGCGACCCGTCGGGGCTCCAAGAGACCCAGTACTTC

j_gene: TRBJ2-2
abundance: -
v_gene: TRBV11-2
d_gene: TRBD1
CDR3aa: CASSLVRGRRGGELFF
CDR3nt: TGTGCCAGCAGCTTAGTAAGGGGGCGGAGAGGCGGGGAGCTGTTTTTT

j_gene: TRBJ1-5
abundance: many
v_gene: TRBV12-3/TRBV12-4
d_gene: -
CDR3aa: CASSLKPSDRLNQPQHF
CDR3nt: TGTGCCAGCAGTTTAAAACCTTCGGACAGACTTAATCAGCCCCAGCATTTT

j_gene: TRBJ1-2
abundance: many
v_gene: TRBV12-3/TRBV12-4
d_gene: -
CDR3aa: CASFSFYSYGYTF
CDR3nt: TGTGCCAGCTTCTCGTTCTACAGCTATGGCTACACCTTC

j_gene: TRBJ2-7
abundance: few
v_gene: TRBV10-3
d_gene: TRBD1
CDR3aa: CAIRESPGDRGSYEQYF
CDR3nt: TGTGCCATCAGAGAATCCCCTGGGGACAGGGGGTCCTACGAGCAGTACTTC

j_gene: TRBJ2-7
abundance: -
v_gene: TRBV12-3/TRBV12-4
d_gene: -
CDR3aa: CASSLETDPTYEQYF
CDR3nt: TGTGCCAGCAGCCTGGAAACGGACCCTACCTACGAGCAGTACTTC

j_gene: TRBJ2-2
abundance: -
v_gene: TRBV28
d_gene: -
CDR3aa: CAGRGKGNTGELFF
CDR3nt: TGTGCCGGCCGAGGGAAGGGGAACACCGGGGAGCTGTTTTTT

j_gene: TRBJ2-7
abundance: many
v_gene: TRBV5-1
d_gene: -
CDR3aa: CASSLGRASYEQYF
CDR3nt: TGCGCCAGCAGCCTTGGAAGAGCCTCCTACGAGCAGTACTTC

j_gene: TRBJ1-1
abundance: few
v_gene: TRBV6-1
d_gene: -
CDR3aa: CASREDRYTEAFF
CDR3nt: TGTGCCAGCAGGGAAGACCGGTACACTGAAGCTTTCTTT

j_gene: TRBJ1-5
abundance: many
v_gene: TRBV20-1
d_gene: -
CDR3aa: CSARAAEGQPQHF
CDR3nt: TGCAGTGCTAGAGCGGCCGAGGGTCAGCCCCAGCATTTT

j_gene: TRBJ2-3
abundance: -
v_gene: TRBV2
d_gene: -
CDR3aa: CASSGGLTDTQYF
CDR3nt: TGTGCCAGCAGCGGCGGACTCACAGATACGCAGTATTTT

j_gene: TRBJ2-7
abundance: many
v_gene: TRBV11-2
d_gene: TRBD2
CDR3aa: CASSSAPGLAGGIEQYF
CDR3nt: TGTGCCAGCAGCTCGGCACCGGGACTAGCGGGGGGGATCGAGCAGTACTTC

j_gene: TRBJ1-5
abundance: -
v_gene: TRBV6-1
d_gene: -
CDR3aa: CASSAGPQGSNQPQHF
CDR3nt: TGTGCCAGCAGTGCCGGGCCCCAGGGTAGCAATCAGCCCCAGCATTTT

j_gene: TRBJ2-5
abundance: once
v_gene: TRBV6-1
d_gene: TRBD2
CDR3aa: CASSPPTSGGSETQYF
CDR3nt: TGTGCCAGCAGTCCCCCGACTAGCGGGGGGTCAGAGACCCAGTACTTC

j_gene: TRBJ1-5
abundance: few
v_gene: TRBV6-1
d_gene: -
CDR3aa: CASSVDWVGNQPQHF
CDR3nt: TGTGCCAGCAGTGTAGATTGGGTTGGCAATCAGCCCCAGCATTTT

j_gene: TRBJ2-7
abundance: many
v_gene: TRBV5-1
d_gene: -
CDR3aa: CASSSGPPYEQYF
CDR3nt: TGCGCCAGCAGCTCGGGACCGCCCTACGAGCAGTACTTC

j_gene: TRBJ1-1
abundance: few
v_gene: TRBV6-1
d_gene: -
CDR3aa: CASSWRGTPNTEAFF
CDR3nt: TGTGCCAGCTCCTGGAGGGGTACCCCGAACACTGAAGCTTTCTTT

j_gene: TRBJ2-7
abundance: many
v_gene: TRBV6-1
d_gene: -
CDR3aa: CASRVARGPYEQYF
CDR3nt: TGTGCCAGCAGAGTGGCCAGGGGACCGTACGAGCAGTACTTC

j_gene: TRBJ1-1
abundance: many
v_gene: TRBV12-3/TRBV12-4
d_gene: -
CDR3aa: CASSLKVNTGAFF
CDR3nt: TGTGCCAGCAGTTTGAAGGTCAACACTGGAGCTTTCTTT

j_gene: TRBJ2-6
abundance: -
v_gene: TRBV6-1
d_gene: TRBD1
CDR3aa: CASKWTGTGANVLTF
CDR3nt: TGTGCCAGCAAATGGACAGGAACTGGGGCCAACGTCCTGACTTTC

j_gene: TRBJ2-5
abundance: -
v_gene: TRBV7-3
d_gene: TRBD1
CDR3aa: CASSLDPRTGVRETQYF
CDR3nt: TGTGCCAGCAGCTTAGACCCCCGGACAGGGGTGCGAGAGACCCAGTACTTC

j_gene: TRBJ2-7
abundance: many
v_gene: TRBV27
d_gene: -
CDR3aa: CASSFTQTGSEQYF
CDR3nt: TGTGCCAGCAGTTTTACGCAAACCGGCAGCGAGCAGTACTTC

j_gene: TRBJ2-5
abundance: few
v_gene: TRBV10-3
d_gene: -
CDR3aa: CAISESWGAEETQYF
CDR3nt: TGTGCCATCAGTGAGTCGTGGGGGGCAGAGGAGACCCAGTACTTC

j_gene: TRBJ1-1
abundance: many
v_gene: TRBV27
d_gene: -
CDR3aa: CASSPFRDRRNTEAFF
CDR3nt: TGTGCCAGCAGTCCTTTTCGTGACAGGCGAAACACTGAAGCTTTCTTT

j_gene: TRBJ1-1
abundance: -
v_gene: TRBV18
d_gene: -
CDR3aa: CASSPPPRRTEAFF
CDR3nt: TGTGCCAGCTCACCACCTCCTAGACGCACTGAAGCTTTCTTT

j_gene: TRBJ1-1
abundance: many
v_gene: TRBV6-1
d_gene: TRBD1
CDR3aa: CASSEPRQGAGTEAFF
CDR3nt: TGTGCCAGCAGTGAGCCGAGGCAGGGGGCCGGGACTGAAGCTTTCTTT

j_gene: TRBJ1-6
abundance: -
v_gene: TRBV2
d_gene: -
CDR3aa: CASSVRRDSPLHF
CDR3nt: TGTGCCAGCAGCGTCCGACGGGATTCACCCCTCCACTTT

j_gene: TRBJ2-7
abundance: few
v_gene: TRBV5-1
d_gene: TRBD1
CDR3aa: CASSYRGPTYEQYF
CDR3nt: TGCGCCAGTAGCTACAGGGGACCTACCTACGAGCAGTACTTC

j_gene: TRBJ1-1
abundance: many
v_gene: TRBV12-3/TRBV12-4
d_gene: -
CDR3aa: CASSSFKNTEAFF
CDR3nt: TGTGCCAGCAGTTCCTTCAAGAACACTGAAGCTTTCTTT

j_gene: TRBJ2-7
abundance: many
v_gene: TRBV7-6
d_gene: -
CDR3aa: CASSLVLGSYEQYF
CDR3nt: TGTGCCAGCAGCTTAGTACTCGGCTCCTACGAGCAGTACTTC

j_gene: TRBJ1-2
abundance: -
v_gene: TRBV20-1
d_gene: -
CDR3aa: CKVQGGAYGYTF
CDR3nt: TGCAAAGTCCAGGGCGGCGCCTATGGCTACACCTTC

j_gene: TRBJ1-5
abundance: -
v_gene: TRBV28
d_gene: -
CDR3aa: CASSLTVEGHQPQHF
CDR3nt: TGTGCCAGCAGTTTAACGGTAGAGGGTCATCAGCCCCAGCATTTT

j_gene: TRBJ1-2
abundance: many
v_gene: TRBV6-5
d_gene: TRBD1
CDR3aa: CASHLGGTGGDGYTF
CDR3nt: TGTGCCAGCCACCTAGGAGGGACAGGGGGCGATGGCTACACCTTC

j_gene: TRBJ1-3
abundance: many
v_gene: TRBV2
d_gene: -
CDR3aa: CASSEELQGWENTIYF
CDR3nt: TGTGCCAGCAGTGAAGAGCTACAGGGCTGGGAAAACACCATATATTTT

j_gene: TRBJ1-1
abundance: -
v_gene: TRBV18
d_gene: -
CDR3aa: CASSPTPRGDTEAFF
CDR3nt: TGTGCCAGCTCACCCACCCCGAGAGGGGACACTGAAGCTTTCTTT

j_gene: TRBJ1-5
abundance: many
v_gene: TRBV6-1
d_gene: -
CDR3aa: CASSEQGLNQPQHF
CDR3nt: TGTGCCAGCAGTGAACAGGGTTTGAATCAGCCCCAGCATTTT

j_gene: TRBJ1-1
abundance: few
v_gene: TRBV3-1
d_gene: -
CDR3aa: CASSQAQGPLNTEAFF
CDR3nt: TGTGCCAGCAGCCAAGCCCAGGGCCCATTGAACACTGAAGCTTTCTTT

j_gene: TRBJ2-5
abundance: many
v_gene: TRBV6-1
d_gene: -
CDR3aa: CASSDPGLEGETQYF
CDR3nt: TGTGCCAGCAGTGACCCTGGACTGGAGGGAGAGACCCAGTACTTC

j_gene: TRBJ1-2
abundance: few
v_gene: TRBV12-3/TRBV12-4
d_gene: -
CDR3aa: CASSLQGGDYGYTF
CDR3nt: TGTGCCAGCAGCCTACAGGGAGGTGACTATGGCTACACCTTC